The 28 T cell receptor beta chains reported below all come from one sample, sequenced in a study of cytomegalovirus exposure and HLA in healthy donors. With 60 Vbeta and 13 Jbeta primers, the PCR was carried out. The method was immunoSEQ multiplex PCR; TCRdb's version includes in-frame clones alone and lacks a portion of them. The sample comprises over 150,000 clones, approximately 80% of which are singletons, and about a tenth rests with the top ten. The sequenced material came from PBMCs. The receptor source for this set is a man between 18 and 29 years old in good health and CMV-seropositive.

The chain has TRBV10-3 and TRBJ1-1; D might be TRBD1 (6 bases). Germline CDR1 ENHRY, CDR2 SYGVKD. V gave up 3 bases and J gave up 1 base, with 9 bases separating them. The CDR3 length is 14 residues. The CDR3 nucleotides are TGTGCCATCAGTGATAAGGGGGAGAACACTGAAGCTTTCTTT. It translates to CAISDKGENTEAFF.

The chain employs TRBV6-5 and TRBJ2-2; the match to TRBD1 covers 9 bases. Germline V lookup: CDR1 MNHEY, CDR2 SVGAGI. Trimming at V came to 4 bases and at J to 4 bases, leaving 4 bases not matched to a gene. CDR3 length: 15 amino acids. As DNA, the CDR3 is TGTGCCAGCAGTTCCGCGGGACAGGGCACCGGGGAGCTGTTTTTT. This codes for CASSSAGQGTGELFF.

Concerning this clone itself: In the same sample, other DNA sequences code for this CDR3. The chain has TRBV5-4 and TRBJ1-3, with 11 bases lining up with TRBD1. CDR1 and CDR2 (germline): SGHNT, YYREEE (reference sequence). CDR3 size: 16 residues. V was pared by 8 bases and J by 0 bases, with 7 bases of the junction left unmatched. The CDR3 bases are TGTGCCAGTAGCCCCGGGACAGGGGGCTCTGGAAACACCATATATTTT. Its translation is CASSPGTGGSGNTIYF.

This clone appeared a few times. DNA for the CDR3: TGTGCCAGTAGTATCCTCCAGGGCGGTTCCACTGAAGCTTTCTTT. Its translation is CASSILQGGSTEAFF. The J gene is TRBJ1-1, the V gene TRBV19; maybe TRBD1 (5 bases). Per the germline V gene, CDR1 is LNHDA and CDR2 is SQIVND (reference sequence). The CDR3 sequence is 15 residues long. Between the trimmed V and J ends, which lost 3 bases and 4 bases, there was a span of 15 bases.

The V gene is TRBV10-3, the J gene TRBJ1-2; 7 bases are shared with TRBD1. There are 12 residues in the CDR3. Germline CDR1 ENHRY, CDR2 SYGVKD. The V and J ends lost 4 bases and 13 bases, in that order; junction bases with no gene match: 9. The CDR3 protein is CAISVDRELITF. DNA for the CDR3: TGTGCCATCAGTGTCGACAGGGAACTGATCACCTTC.

V and J are TRBV10-3 and TRBJ2-1; 13 bases match TRBD2. After removal of 7 bases from V and 9 bases from J, the junction contained 6 bases not matched to a gene. The length of the CDR3 is 14 residues. Per the germline V gene, CDR1 is ENHRY and CDR2 is SYGVKD. In DNA, the CDR3 is TGTGCCATCAACGGACTAGCGGGAGACGGTGAGCAGTTCTTC. Translating gives CAINGLAGDGEQFF.

The chain couples TRBV27 to TRBJ1-5; D remains ambiguous. The CDR3 is made up of 13 amino acids. Per germline, CDR1 MNHEY and CDR2 SMNVEV (reference sequence). Trimming took 0 bases from V and 6 from J, leaving 6 bases between them. The DNA for the CDR3 is TGTGCCAGCAGTTTATCATTGAGTCAGCCCCAGCATTTT. Translating it yields CASSLSLSQPQHF.

The V and J genes are TRBV19 and TRBJ1-1; D is uncertain. Germline CDR1 reads LNHDA; CDR2 reads SQIVND (reference sequence). This CDR3 has 14 residues. Trimming removed 7 bases at V and 2 bases at J, with 14 bases between. The CDR3 DNA is TGTGCCAGTAACCTAGACGGAGCTAACACTGAAGCTTTCTTT. Encoded protein: CASNLDGANTEAFF.

This chain links TRBV29-1 with TRBJ2-3, with 11 bases matching TRBD2. J was trimmed by 0 bases and V by 6 bases; bases with no gene match: 5. Germline-derived CDR1 and CDR2 are SQVTM and ANQGSEA. The CDR3 spans 15 residues. This CDR3 reads CSVGGLAASTDTQYF. In DNA, the CDR3 is TGCAGCGTGGGGGGACTAGCGGCTAGCACAGATACGCAGTATTTT.

In this sample, this clone turned up a few times. The rearrangement uses TRBV7-2 and TRBJ2-2; D is unclear. Per the germline V gene, CDR1 is SGHTA and CDR2 is FQGNSA. V was cut by 1 base and J by 5 bases, with 8 bases left in between. This CDR3 is 14 amino acids long. The CDR3 loop is CASSLVSVTGELFF. The CDR3 bases are TGTGCCAGCAGCTTAGTGTCCGTGACCGGGGAGCTGTTTTTT.

This chain uses TRBV1 with TRBJ2-1; the D call in the table, TRBD2, was not verified against the DNA. TRBV1 is flagged as a pseudogene. The CDR3 loop spans 18 amino acids. CDR3 loop: CTSSQELRKAALYNEQFF. The DNA for the CDR3 is TGCACCAGCAGCCAAGAGTTACGGAAAGCGGCCCTATACAATGAGCAGTTCTTC.

As regards this clone: The junction departs from the called germline gene at one end, perhaps through a read error. Other DNA sequences from this sample encode an identical CDR3 as well. The V and J genes are TRBV6-5 and TRBJ1-1, with TRBD1 identical over 10 bases. The CDR3 runs 15 residues. Germline CDR1 MNHEY, CDR2 SVGAGI. The CDR3, as DNA: TGTGCCAGCAGTTACGGGGGACAGGGGAACACTGAAGCCTTCTTT. It is translated as CASSYGGQGNTEAFF.

Only a few counts were recorded for this clone. The chain has TRBV6-5 and TRBJ2-3; D gene uncertain. V lost 5 bases to trimming and J lost 7 bases, with 10 bases between them. This CDR3 region has 12 residues. Germline-derived CDR1 and CDR2 are MNHEY and SVGAGI. CDR3 nucleotides: TGTGCCAGCAGTCCCCGACTCAATACGCAGTATTTT. As protein: CASSPRLNTQYF.

This chain joins TRBV9 and TRBJ2-5, with D possibly matching TRBD2 (7 bases). The CDR3 spans 16 residues. The V and J ends lost 0 bases and 5 bases respectively, with 17 bases between them. Germline CDR1 reads SGDLS; CDR2 reads YYNGEE. Here the CDR3 reads CASSVGGSGGAETQYF. CDR3 sequence (DNA): TGTGCCAGCAGCGTAGGGGGGAGTGGGGGGGCGGAGACCCAGTACTTC.

The genes are TRBV6-6 and TRBJ2-1, with D possibly being TRBD2 (6 bases). Deletions cut 2 bases from V and 7 bases from J, with 18 bases between. CDR3 length equals 16 residues. Germline values: CDR1 MNHNY, CDR2 SVGAGI (reference sequence). CDR3 nucleotide sequence: TGTGCCAGCAGTTACATAGTATCGGACTACCAAAATGAGCAGTTCTTC. Translated: CASSYIVSDYQNEQFF.

The chain is built from TRBV4-1 and TRBJ1-2; no firm D call. The CDR3 has 14 amino acids. Between the trimmed V and J ends, which lost 0 bases and 0 bases, there was a span of 5 bases. CDR1 and CDR2 (germline): MGHRA, YSYEKL. The DNA of the CDR3 is TGCGCCAGCAGCCAAGACGGAGCTAACTATGGCTACACCTTC. Protein product: CASSQDGANYGYTF.

This sequence joins TRBV9 and TRBJ2-2; 8 nucleotides agree with TRBD1. The CDR3 extends over 14 amino acids. Germline values: CDR1 SGDLS, CDR2 YYNGEE. The junction had 5 bases not matched to a gene; V was cut back by 10 bases and J by 0 bases. This CDR3 is CAGGQGANTGELFF. CDR3 bases: TGTGCCGGAGGACAGGGCGCGAACACCGGGGAGCTGTTTTTT.

This chain uses TRBV6-5 with TRBJ2-7; tentatively, D is TRBD2 (6 bases). The V gene lost 7 bases and the J gene lost 0 bases, with 10 bases spanning the gap. Per the germline V gene, CDR1 is MNHEY and CDR2 is SVGAGI. The CDR3 has 13 amino acids. CDR3 sequence reads: CASTPGDSYEQYF. CDR3 nucleotide sequence: TGTGCCAGCACCCCGGGGGACTCCTACGAGCAGTACTTC.

This clone came up once. V gene TRBV11-2 combines with J gene TRBJ1-5; TRBD1 agrees at 7 bases. CDR3 length: 15 amino acids. Germline V gene data show CDR1 as SGHAT and CDR2 as FQNNGV. The V segment lost 0 bases and the J segment 6 bases; nucleotides outside the gene matches: 5. DNA of the CDR3: TGTGCCAGCAGCTTAGAGGACAGGTTGGGTCAGCCCCAGCATTTT. Amino acid sequence: CASSLEDRLGQPQHF. The complete variable domain, with remaining parts taken from reference TRBV11-2 and TRBJ1-5, reads EAGVAQSPRYKIIEKRQSVAFWCNPISGHATLYWYQQILGQGPKLLIQFQNNGVVDDSQLPKDRFSAERLKGVDSTLKIQPAKLEDSAVYLCASSLEDRLGQPQHFGDGTRLSIL.

The V and J genes are TRBV4-2 and TRBJ2-7, with 7 bases fitting TRBD1. Germline V gives CDR1 LGHNA, CDR2 YNFKEQ. CDR3 length: 16 amino acids. Trimming took 1 base from V and 3 from J; bases not matched to a gene: 9. CDR3 bases: TGTGCCAGCAGCCAAGGGGTGTCGACAGGGAGCTACGAGCAGTACTTC. It translates to CASSQGVSTGSYEQYF.

This chain joins TRBV5-4 and TRBJ2-1; D is ambiguous. V was clipped by 0 bases and J by 3 bases, with 7 bases between them. In germline, CDR1 is SGHNT, CDR2 YYREEE (reference sequence). This CDR3 has 14 residues. The CDR3 reads CASSLGSYYNEQFF. Here the CDR3 DNA reads TGTGCCAGCAGCTTGGGGAGTTACTACAATGAGCAGTTCTTC.

The V and J genes are TRBV18 and TRBJ2-1; weak D call: TRBD1 (6 bases). CDR1 is KGHSH and CDR2 is LQKENI in the germline V gene. Trimming removed 2 bases from V and 6 bases from J, with 17 bases in between. This CDR3 has 16 amino acids. The DNA of the CDR3 is TGTGCCAGCTCACCAAGCCGGGACATAGGGAGCAATGAGCAGTTCTTC. It yields the protein CASSPSRDIGSNEQFF. The entire variable domain, with the rest obtained from reference TRBV18 and TRBJ2-1, is as follows: NAGVMQNPRHLVRRRGQEARLRCSPMKGHSHVYWYRQLPEEGLKFMVYLQKENIIDESGMPKERFSAEFPKEGPSILRIQQVVRGDSAAYFCASSPSRDIGSNEQFFGPGTRLTVL.

CDR3 region: CASSLRWAKGVQPQHF. The CDR3 DNA follows: TGTGCCAGCAGTTTAAGGTGGGCTAAGGGGGTTCAGCCCCAGCATTTT. The chain links TRBV27 to TRBJ1-5; TRBD1 might be the D (6 bases). There are 16 residues in the CDR3. V lost 2 bases and J lost 6, with 17 bases in between. Germline V gene lookup returns CDR1 MNHEY and CDR2 SMNVEV (reference sequence).

The genes are TRBV19 and TRBJ2-7, with 7 bases fitting TRBD1. Per the germline V gene, CDR1 is LNHDA and CDR2 is SQIVND (reference sequence). The V and J ends lost 5 bases and 7 bases, in that order; junction bases with no gene match: 8. The CDR3 spans 13 residues. Written as DNA, the CDR3 is TGTGCCAGTAGTCTCGGGACAGCGAGGGAGCAGTACTTC. The encoded protein is CASSLGTAREQYF.

The CDR3 sequence is CASSGAGGPREQYF. The CDR3 DNA follows: TGTGCCAGCAGTGGGGCGGGGGGGCCTAGGGAGCAGTACTTC. The V call is TRBV6-1, the J call TRBJ2-5, with 9 bases lining up with TRBD2. This CDR3 is built from 14 residues. The germline V gene has CDR1 MNHNS and CDR2 SASEGT. Trimming at V came to 4 bases and at J to 11 bases, leaving 11 bases not matched to a gene.

The genes are TRBV2 and TRBJ1-1, with TRBD1 as a possible D gene (6 bases). The V gene's germline CDR1 is SNHLY and CDR2 FYNNEI. Trimming removed 11 bases at V and 0 bases at J, with 13 bases between. The CDR3 is 13 amino acids. This chain's CDR3 is CAGRTDMNTEAFF. CDR3 DNA: TGTGCCGGAAGGACAGACATGAACACTGAAGCTTTCTTT.

V and J are TRBV5-1 and TRBJ2-7, with TRBD2 matching over 10 bases. The CDR3 consists of 16 residues. CDR1 SGHRS and CDR2 YFSETQ come from the germline V gene. V was pared by 1 base and J by 5 bases, with 9 bases of the junction left unmatched. CDR3 protein: CASSLRASGRLDEQYF. The CDR3 DNA follows: TGCGCCAGCAGCTTGCGGGCTAGCGGGAGACTGGACGAGCAGTACTTC.

This clone showed up just once. The rearrangement links TRBV5-1 to TRBJ2-1, with D uncertain. CDR1 is SGHRS, CDR2 YFSETQ, per germline. Trimming shortened V by 4 bases and J by 12 bases, and 14 bases separated the two germline ends. The CDR3 covers 12 residues. CDR3 sequence: CASSGGVLGQFF. Here the CDR3 DNA reads TGCGCCAGCAGCGGCGGAGTACTGGGGCAGTTCTTC.